The 14 T cell receptor beta chains presented below share a single source sample, sequenced in a study of shared clonotypes between healthy human individuals. Measured with immunoSEQ multiplex PCR; TCRdb has only the in-frame clones, and not every one. The sample carries under 1,900,000 clones, approximately 98.5% recorded once. Sequencing input: naive CD4+ T cells sorted from blood. Noted subset: CD45RA+ positively selected. Source of these receptors: a man in his thirties or forties in good health.

To note about this clone: Other DNA sequences from this sample encode an identical CDR3 as well. This rearrangement joins TRBV9 to TRBJ2-1, with 10 bases that match TRBD2. CDR1 and CDR2 from the germline V gene are SGDLS and YYNGEE. V was clipped by 0 bases and J by 4 bases; unmatched bases: 1. The CDR3 is 15 amino acids. CDR3 bases: TGTGCCAGCAGCGTAGAACTAGCGGGATACAATGAGCAGTTCTTC. Translating it yields CASSVELAGYNEQFF.

The genes are TRBV5-4 and TRBJ2-2, with 11 positions matching TRBD1. The CDR3 runs to 14 residues. V shed 7 bases, J shed 2 bases, and the junction held 1 base outside the gene matches. The V gene's germline CDR1 is SGHNT and CDR2 YYREEE (reference sequence). Here the CDR3 DNA reads TGTGCCAGCGGACAGGGGGCAAACACCGGGGAGCTGTTTTTT. Protein sequence: CASGQGANTGELFF.

The rearrangement joins TRBV6-5 to TRBJ2-7; D could derive from TRBD1 or TRBD2 (5 bases each). CDR1 and CDR2 (germline): MNHEY, SVGAGI. This CDR3 comprises 14 residues. V lost 6 bases and J lost 3, with 15 bases in between. CDR3 DNA sequence: TGTGCCAGCAGGCGACCGGGACCTGACTACGAGCAGTACTTC. This translates into CASRRPGPDYEQYF.

The rearrangement links TRBV7-2 to TRBJ2-7; 7 nucleotides agree with TRBD2. Germline CDR1 and CDR2: SGHTA and FQGNSA. The length of the CDR3 is 16 residues. Trimming at V came to 2 bases and at J to 7 bases, leaving 14 bases not matched to a gene. The CDR3 protein is CASSLSPPGLPFEQYF. The CDR3 DNA is TGTGCCAGCAGCTTATCCCCGCCGGGACTACCTTTTGAGCAGTACTTC.

V usage is TRBV15 and J usage is TRBJ2-2, with 7 bases fitting TRBD1. CDR1 and CDR2 (germline): LNHNV, YYDKDF (reference sequence). There are 16 residues in the CDR3. Trimming at V came to 0 bases and at J to 4 bases, leaving 5 bases not matched to a gene. The CDR3 sequence is CATSRDRPGGTGELFF. The DNA of the CDR3 is TGTGCCACCAGCAGAGATCGACCAGGGGGCACCGGGGAGCTGTTTTTT.

The chain combines TRBV7-6 with TRBJ1-3; D not resolved. This CDR3 has 12 amino acids. Germline-derived CDR1 and CDR2 are SGHVS and FNYEAQ. Between the trimmed V and J ends, which lost 5 bases and 4 bases, there was a span of 6 bases. In DNA form, the CDR3 reads TGTGCCAGCAGCCCCCCGGGAAACACCATATATTTT. Protein product: CASSPPGNTIYF.

V is TRBV6-6 and J is TRBJ2-3; D remains unclear. This CDR3 contains 13 residues. Germline assignment: CDR1 MNHNY and CDR2 SVGAGI (reference sequence). V gave up 4 bases and J gave up 4 bases, with 9 bases separating them. In DNA form, the CDR3 reads TGTGCCAGCAGTTCGGGTAGCCCAGATACGCAGTATTTT. Amino acid sequence: CASSSGSPDTQYF.

The gene calls are TRBV2 and TRBJ2-1; TRBD2 aligns across 8 bases. This CDR3 is built from 16 residues. Germline V gene data show CDR1 as SNHLY and CDR2 as FYNNEI. The junction had 10 bases not matched to a gene; V was cut back by 6 bases and J by 3 bases. The CDR3: CASRQLAASYYNEQFF. CDR3 nucleotides: TGTGCCAGCAGACAACTAGCGGCCAGCTACTACAATGAGCAGTTCTTC.

This chain uses TRBV6-4 with TRBJ2-3; 10 bases line up with TRBD1. The germline V gene has CDR1 MRHNA and CDR2 SNTAGT. The CDR3 sequence is 15 residues long. V lost 2 bases to trimming and J lost 4 bases; unmatched junction nucleotides: 3. CDR3 coding DNA: TGTGCCAGCAGTGACGCAGGACAGGGGGCAGATACGCAGTATTTT. Translating gives CASSDAGQGADTQYF.

The V and J genes are TRBV10-2 and TRBJ1-1; 8 bases align to TRBD1. V trimming: 4 bases; J trimming: 6 bases; junction bases outside the gene matches: 1. Per the germline V gene, CDR1 is WSHSY and CDR2 is SAAADI. The CDR3 contains 12 residues. The CDR3 sequence: CASSAQGAEAFF. The DNA for the CDR3 is TGCGCCAGCAGTGCACAGGGGGCTGAAGCTTTCTTT.

This chain connects TRBV5-4 to TRBJ1-4; TRBD1 might be the D (6 bases). This CDR3 is built from 12 residues. CDR1 is SGHNT and CDR2 is YYREEE in the germline V gene (reference sequence). With 9 bases removed from V and 3 bases from J, the gap between germline ends came to 9 bases. The CDR3 DNA follows: TGTGCCATCGGACAGCCTAATGAAAAACTGTTTTTT. Translated, it gives CAIGQPNEKLFF.

V and J are TRBV9 and TRBJ1-2, with D uncertain. CDR3 size: 14 residues. Deletions cut 4 bases from V and 4 bases from J, with 14 bases between. Germline V CDR1 and CDR2: SGDLS, YYNGEE. Here the CDR3 DNA reads TGTGCCAGCAGCACCGAGGACGGAGGCTATGGCTACACCTTC. Protein: CASSTEDGGYGYTF.

The chain recombines TRBV6-6 with TRBJ1-2; D may be TRBD1 (6 bases). Germline-derived CDR1 and CDR2 are MNHNY and SVGAGI (reference sequence). The CDR3 loop spans 14 amino acids. Trimming left V 2 bases short and J 5 bases short, with 12 bases between. In DNA, the CDR3 is TGTGCCAGCAGTTACACCGACAGGATGTATGGCTACACCTTC. It codes for CASSYTDRMYGYTF.

Comment on this clone: Other nucleotide sequences from this sample produce the same CDR3. V gene TRBV2 combines with J gene TRBJ1-5; D is uncertain. CDR3 length: 14 amino acids. Trimming stripped 2 bases from V and 1 base from J, with 6 bases between. Germline CDR1 reads SNHLY; CDR2 reads FYNNEI. Here the CDR3 DNA reads TGTGCCAGCAGTGAAAACAGAAGCAATCAGCCCCAGCATTTT. Translated: CASSENRSNQPQHF.